The 26 T cell receptor beta chains below were found in one sample sequenced in a study of cytomegalovirus exposure and HLA in healthy donors. Primers: 60 Vbeta forward and 13 Jbeta reverse. Sequencing was performed with immunoSEQ multiplex PCR; in TCRdb, only in-frame clones are kept and a portion is missing. The table shows over 200,000 clones, with over 80% occurring only once. Sample: PBMCs. Receptor source: a woman between 35 and 50 years old in good health and CMV-seropositive.

The V call is TRBV19, the J call TRBJ1-6; TRBD1 agrees at 8 bases. V lost 1 base and J lost 13; bases outside the gene matches: 6. The CDR3 runs to 14 residues. Germline-derived CDR1 and CDR2 are LNHDA and SQIVND (reference sequence). CDR3 amino acids: CASSIGTGFLPLHF. In DNA, the CDR3 is TGTGCCAGTAGTATAGGGACAGGGTTTCTTCCCCTCCACTTT.

V and J are TRBV2 and TRBJ1-2; the D is unclear. Trimming took off 2 bases at V and 4 bases at J, with 17 bases between the two ends. The V gene's germline CDR1 is SNHLY and CDR2 FYNNEI. This CDR3 is built from 16 residues. The CDR3 DNA follows: TGTGCCAGCAGTGAAAGTCAATACGGGGTCAGCTATGGCTACACCTTC. Protein sequence: CASSESQYGVSYGYTF.

The gene calls are TRBV14 and TRBJ1-5; 7 bases line up with TRBD1. J lost 1 base, V lost 4 bases, and 4 bases had no gene match. There are 15 residues in the CDR3. Germline V lookup: CDR1 SGHDN, CDR2 FVKESK. The CDR3 loop reads CASSRTGGSNQPQHF. The CDR3 DNA sequence: TGTGCCAGCAGCCGGACAGGAGGAAGCAATCAGCCCCAGCATTTT.

V gene TRBV4-2 combines with J gene TRBJ2-7; TRBD1 matches 9 bases. The CDR3 totals 16 residues. The germline V gene encodes CDR1 LGHNA and CDR2 YNFKEQ. After removal of 3 bases from V and 3 bases from J, the junction contained 9 bases not matched to a gene. The CDR3 DNA is TGTGCCAGCAGCCAGGGAACAGGGGGCTTCAGCTACGAGCAGTACTTC. Translated: CASSQGTGGFSYEQYF.

CDR3 bases: TGTGCCTGGAGTGGGACAGGGAGGGATCAGTATACGCAGTATTTT. As protein: CAWSGTGRDQYTQYF. This chain links TRBV30 with TRBJ2-3; D is perhaps TRBD1 (8 bases). CDR3 length: 15 amino acids. V was clipped by 1 base and J by 7 bases, with 18 bases between them. The germline V gene encodes CDR1 GTSNPN and CDR2 SVGIG (reference sequence).

The chain combines TRBV2 with TRBJ2-1; maybe TRBD2 (7 bases). The CDR3 has 16 amino acids. Per germline, CDR1 SNHLY and CDR2 FYNNEI. Trimming shortened V by 5 bases and J by 4 bases, and 18 bases separated the two germline ends. CDR3 bases: TGTGCCAGCAGTTCCTCGGGGGGCACGGTTTACAATGAGCAGTTCTTC. Its translation: CASSSSGGTVYNEQFF.

The chain has TRBV2 and TRBJ1-5; no reliable D call. Germline V CDR1 and CDR2: SNHLY, FYNNEI. The V and J ends lost 5 bases and 7 bases respectively, with 9 bases between them. The CDR3 loop spans 12 amino acids. The CDR3 region has the DNA TGTGCCAGCAGTATCAGTCCCCAGCCCCAGCATTTT. The encoded protein is CASSISPQPQHF.

The CDR3 bases are TGTGCCAGCAGCCCACCGGGACAGGTATCTGGAAACACCATATATTTT. Translation: CASSPPGQVSGNTIYF. The gene calls are TRBV7-9 and TRBJ1-3; 8 bases align to TRBD1. This CDR3 contains 16 residues. J was trimmed by 1 base and V by 5 bases; bases with no gene match: 7. In germline, CDR1 is SEHNR, CDR2 FQNEAQ (reference sequence).

The chain combines TRBV6-1 with TRBJ1-2, with D unresolved. CDR1 and CDR2 from the germline V gene are MNHNS and SASEGT. V lost 3 bases and J lost 0, with 8 bases in between. The CDR3 is 14 residues long. CDR3: CASSDVRSNYGYTF. The CDR3 DNA follows: TGTGCCAGCAGTGATGTCAGATCTAACTATGGCTACACCTTC.

CDR3 in amino acids: CATSAQGYYGYTF. For the CDR3, the DNA is TGTGCCACCAGCGCCCAGGGGTACTATGGCTACACCTTC. This chain uses TRBV15 with TRBJ1-2; D is possibly TRBD1 (6 bases). The CDR3 extends over 13 amino acids. The V gene's germline CDR1 is LNHNV and CDR2 YYDKDF (reference sequence). Trimming pared 5 bases from V and 3 bases from J, leaving 10 bases between.

The chain has TRBV2 and TRBJ2-2; D unclear. This CDR3 contains 11 residues. V was cut by 9 bases and J by 4 bases, with 6 bases left in between. Germline assignment: CDR1 SNHLY and CDR2 FYNNEI. The CDR3 nucleotides read TGTGCCAGTTACGGCACCGGGGAGCTGTTTTTT. Its protein is CASYGTGELFF.

This CDR3 reads CAISEYSSYEQYF. For the CDR3, the DNA is TGTGCCATCAGTGAATACAGCTCCTACGAGCAGTACTTC. This rearrangement joins TRBV10-3 to TRBJ2-7; D unclear. Per germline, CDR1 ENHRY and CDR2 SYGVKD. The CDR3 length is 13 residues. Trimming stripped 3 bases from V and 0 bases from J, with 6 bases between.

This chain links TRBV15 with TRBJ1-1; no clear D gene. Per the germline V gene, CDR1 is LNHNV and CDR2 is YYDKDF (reference sequence). V lost 1 base and J 4 bases, leaving 19 bases between the germline ends. The CDR3 is made up of 17 amino acids. CDR3 DNA sequence: TGTGCCACCAGCAGAGCCGGCAGGCACTTGATGGGCACTGAAGCTTTCTTT. It specifies CATSRAGRHLMGTEAFF.

This chain uses TRBV5-6 with TRBJ2-3, with D perhaps TRBD2 (6 bases). CDR3 length: 15 residues. Between the trimmed V and J ends, which lost 4 bases and 1 base, there was a span of 13 bases. The germline CDR1 and CDR2 sequences are SGHDT and YYEEEE. CDR3 in DNA: TGTGCCAGCAGCCCGCGGGGTCTTCGCACAGATACGCAGTATTTT. Protein product: CASSPRGLRTDTQYF. The full variable domain, completed using reference TRBV5-6 and TRBJ2-3, is DAGVTQSPTHLIKTRGQQVTLRCSPKSGHDTVSWYQQALGQGPQFIFQYYEEEERQRGNFPDRFSGHQFPNYSSELNVNALLLGDSALYLCASSPRGLRTDTQYFGPGTRLTVL.

V gene TRBV5-4 combines with J gene TRBJ2-7; 12 nucleotides line up with TRBD2. With 1 base clipped from V and 7 bases from J, the junction kept 6 bases outside the gene matches. The length of the CDR3 is 15 residues. Germline V gene lookup returns CDR1 SGHNT and CDR2 YYREEE (reference sequence). CDR3 sequence: CASSLTSGGLKEQYF. The CDR3 DNA is TGTGCCAGCAGCTTGACTAGCGGGGGGCTAAAGGAGCAGTACTTC.

DNA of the CDR3: TGTGCCAGCGCCGACTCCGGGACAGGGGTATACGAGCAGTACTTC. It yields the protein CASADSGTGVYEQYF. The chain combines TRBV25-1 with TRBJ2-7; 10 bases agree with TRBD1. Trimming at V came to 8 bases and at J to 4 bases, leaving 11 bases not matched to a gene. The CDR3 sequence is 15 residues long. Germline V gene sequence: CDR1 MGHDK, CDR2 SYGVNS.

This chain links TRBV29-1 with TRBJ1-1, with a tentative D call TRBD1 (6 bases). There are 13 residues in the CDR3. Germline values: CDR1 SQVTM, CDR2 ANQGSEA. V dropped 0 bases and J dropped 2 bases, with 7 bases sitting between them. CDR3 bases: TGCAGCGTTGAAGAGGGGGCTAACACTGAAGCTTTCTTT. It yields the protein CSVEEGANTEAFF.

This chain uses TRBV7-9 with TRBJ2-1; 8 bases are shared with TRBD2. V lost 1 base and J lost 7; bases outside the gene matches: 9. From germline, CDR1 is SEHNR and CDR2 FQNEAQ (reference sequence). The CDR3 runs 16 residues. This CDR3 reads CASSLVSGGPPNEQFF. The CDR3, as DNA: TGTGCCAGCAGCTTAGTATCGGGAGGGCCTCCTAATGAGCAGTTCTTC.

Points on this clone: At one end the junction does not follow the germline gene, possibly because of a read error. This chain links TRBV7-2 with TRBJ2-3; 8 nucleotides agree with TRBD1. Germline V gene lookup returns CDR1 SGHTA and CDR2 FQGNSA. This CDR3 is built from 14 residues. CDR3 DNA sequence: TGTGCCAGCAGCTTAGGTGGCGGGACAGGTACGCAGTATTTT. Translated, it gives CASSLGGGTGTQYF.

CDR3 in DNA: TGTGCCAGCAGCAAAGAATTAGGGGGCGCGCGGAAAAACATTCAGTACTTC. Its protein is CASSKELGGARKNIQYF. The chain carries TRBV21-1 and TRBJ2-4; the table calls TRBD1, which could not be checked here. TRBV21-1 is labeled a pseudogene. The CDR3 has 17 amino acids.

This clone appeared once. The chain links TRBV6-5 to TRBJ2-5; TRBD1 aligns across 7 bases. Trimming removed 5 bases from V and 5 bases from J; junction bases left unmatched: 5. The length of the CDR3 is 13 residues. Germline loops: CDR1 MNHEY, CDR2 SVGAGI. The CDR3 loop reads CASSRQGGETQYF. CDR3 DNA sequence: TGTGCCAGCAGTAGACAGGGCGGGGAGACCCAGTACTTC.

On this clone itself: An end of the junction does not agree with germline; a read error may underlie this. This chain links TRBV7-9 with TRBJ2-7; D unresolved. Germline CDR1 SEHNR, CDR2 FQNEAQ (reference sequence). The CDR3 contains 13 residues. CDR3 in amino acids: CSSSSPRSYEQYF. The CDR3 region has the DNA TGTTCCAGCAGCTCCCCGAGATCCTACGAGCAGTACTTC.

The chain employs TRBV7-2 and TRBJ2-1; 9 bases map to TRBD1. Germline V gene sequence: CDR1 SGHTA, CDR2 FQGNSA. The CDR3 has 15 amino acids. J was trimmed by 4 bases and V by 5 bases; bases with no gene match: 6. The CDR3 protein is CASSPRQGVYNEQFF. The CDR3 DNA is TGTGCCAGCAGCCCCCGACAGGGGGTTTACAATGAGCAGTTCTTC.

J is TRBJ2-1 and V is TRBV15, with D unclear. Looked up from germline, CDR1 is LNHNV and CDR2 is YYDKDF (reference sequence). The CDR3 consists of 15 residues. V was clipped by 5 bases and J by 1 base, with 12 bases between them. CDR3 DNA: TGTGCCACCAGCCTAGATGCTAGGTCCTACAATGAGCAGTTCTTC. This encodes CATSLDARSYNEQFF.

The chain couples TRBV7-8 to TRBJ2-7, with TRBD2 matching over 7 bases. The CDR3 length is 15 residues. The germline V gene encodes CDR1 SGHVS and CDR2 FQNEAQ. The J segment lost 6 bases and the V segment lost 1 base, leaving 9 bases of the junction unmatched. CDR3 coding DNA: TGTGCCAGCAGCTTAGTCCAAGCGGGGTCGGGCGAGCAGTACTTC. This gives the protein CASSLVQAGSGEQYF.

In this sample, this clone turned up a few times. The chain joins TRBV7-9 to TRBJ2-1; 9 bases are shared with TRBD2. The germline CDR1 and CDR2 sequences are SEHNR and FQNEAQ (reference sequence). The CDR3 length is 14 residues. J was trimmed by 13 bases and V by 2 bases; bases with no gene match: 9. CDR3 sequence: CASSLNVGGRVQFF. In DNA, the CDR3 is TGTGCCAGCAGCTTAAATGTTGGCGGGAGGGTACAGTTCTTC. Combining the CDR3 with reference TRBV7-9 and TRBJ2-1 gives the whole variable domain DTGVSQNPRHKITKRGQNVTFRCDPISEHNRLYWYRQTLGQGPEFLTYFQNEAQLEKSRLLSDRFSAERPKGSFSTLEIQRTEQGDSAMYLCASSLNVGGRVQFFGPGTRLTVL.